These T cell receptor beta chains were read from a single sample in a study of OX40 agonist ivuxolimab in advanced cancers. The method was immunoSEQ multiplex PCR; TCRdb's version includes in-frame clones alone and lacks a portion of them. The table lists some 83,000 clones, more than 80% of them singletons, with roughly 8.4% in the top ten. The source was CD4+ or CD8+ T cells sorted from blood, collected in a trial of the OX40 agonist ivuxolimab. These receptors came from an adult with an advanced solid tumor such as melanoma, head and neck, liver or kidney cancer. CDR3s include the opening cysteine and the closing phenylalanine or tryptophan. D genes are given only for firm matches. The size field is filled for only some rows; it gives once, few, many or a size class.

cdr3_aa: CASSRDGVNQPQHF
cdr3_nt: TGTGCCAGCAGTAGGGACGGAGTCAATCAGCCCCAGCATTTT
clone_size: NA
d_call: NA
v_call: TRBV6-6
j_call: TRBJ1-5

cdr3_aa: CASSYSEAFF
cdr3_nt: TGTGCCAGCAGTTACTCGGAAGCTTTCTTT
clone_size: NA
d_call: NA
v_call: TRBV6-6
j_call: TRBJ1-1

cdr3_aa: CAISVGPPYQETQYF
cdr3_nt: TGTGCCATCAGTGTAGGGCCGCCGTACCAAGAGACCCAGTACTTC
clone_size: NA
d_call: NA
v_call: TRBV10-3
j_call: TRBJ2-5

cdr3_aa: CASSLNKRYLTEDNEQFF
cdr3_nt: TGTGCCAGTAGTCTGAATAAACGATATCTAACAGAGGACAATGAGCAGTTCTTC
clone_size: NA
d_call: NA
v_call: TRBV19
j_call: TRBJ2-1

cdr3_aa: CASSEFTTGEAFF
cdr3_nt: TGTGCCAGCAGTGAATTTACGACGGGGGAAGCTTTCTTT
clone_size: NA
d_call: NA
v_call: TRBV25-1
j_call: TRBJ1-1

cdr3_aa: CASTTPYLPMDYGYTF
cdr3_nt: TGTGCCAGCACCACCCCCTACCTCCCCATGGACTATGGCTACACCTTC
clone_size: NA
d_call: NA
v_call: TRBV7-9
j_call: TRBJ1-2

cdr3_aa: CASSLLAASGANVLTF
cdr3_nt: TGTGCCAGCAGTTTATTAGCAGCCTCTGGGGCCAACGTCCTGACTTTC
clone_size: NA
d_call: NA
v_call: TRBV28
j_call: TRBJ2-6

cdr3_aa: CASSENVGISNQPQHF
cdr3_nt: TGTGCCAGCAGTGAAAACGTGGGGATTTCCAATCAGCCCCAGCATTTT
clone_size: NA
d_call: NA
v_call: TRBV2
j_call: TRBJ1-5

cdr3_aa: CASSLDSIASSYNEQFF
cdr3_nt: TGTGCCAGCAGCTTAGACTCGATAGCCAGCTCCTACAATGAGCAGTTCTTC
clone_size: NA
d_call: NA
v_call: TRBV7-8
j_call: TRBJ2-1

cdr3_aa: CASTPSGVGTEAFF
cdr3_nt: TGCGCCAGCACCCCTAGCGGGGTTGGCACTGAAGCTTTCTTT
clone_size: NA
d_call: NA
v_call: TRBV5-1
j_call: TRBJ1-1

cdr3_aa: CASRPPGRSYGYTF
cdr3_nt: TGTGCCAGCAGGCCCCCGGGACGATCTTATGGCTACACCTTC
clone_size: NA
d_call: NA
v_call: TRBV27
j_call: TRBJ1-2

cdr3_aa: CASSSGYNEKLFF
cdr3_nt: TGTGCCAGCAGTTCCGGGTATAATGAAAAACTGTTTTTT
clone_size: NA
d_call: NA
v_call: TRBV27
j_call: TRBJ1-4

cdr3_aa: CAISAGTGGLWAQHF
cdr3_nt: TGTGCCATCAGTGCCGGGACAGGGGGACTTTGGGCCCAGCATTTT
clone_size: NA
d_call: TRBD1
v_call: TRBV10-3
j_call: TRBJ1-5

cdr3_aa: CASCGRLAVLNEQFF
cdr3_nt: TGTGCCAGCTGTGGCCGACTAGCGGTCTTGAATGAGCAGTTCTTC
clone_size: once
d_call: TRBD2
v_call: TRBV28
j_call: TRBJ2-1

cdr3_aa: CASSLERGLFDTEAFF
cdr3_nt: TGTGCCAGCAGTTTAGAAAGGGGGCTCTTTGACACTGAAGCTTTCTTT
clone_size: NA
d_call: TRBD1
v_call: TRBV28
j_call: TRBJ1-1

cdr3_aa: CAWSLGTSNEQFF
cdr3_nt: TGTGCCTGGAGTCTAGGGACTAGCAATGAGCAGTTCTTC
clone_size: medium-sized
d_call: TRBD2
v_call: TRBV30
j_call: TRBJ2-1

cdr3_aa: CASSRADGAYEQYF
cdr3_nt: TGCGCCAGCAGCCGGGCGGATGGGGCCTACGAGCAGTACTTC
clone_size: NA
d_call: NA
v_call: TRBV4-3
j_call: TRBJ2-7

cdr3_aa: CAWSVAVVSTDTQYF
cdr3_nt: TGTGCCTGGAGTGTAGCAGTAGTCAGCACAGATACGCAGTATTTT
clone_size: NA
d_call: NA
v_call: TRBV30
j_call: TRBJ2-3

cdr3_aa: CASSVRDNPTGNTIYF
cdr3_nt: TGTGCCAGCAGTGTGCGGGACAACCCGACTGGAAACACCATATATTTT
clone_size: NA
d_call: NA
v_call: TRBV2
j_call: TRBJ1-3

cdr3_aa: CASSSPQAGGDYGYTF
cdr3_nt: TGTGCCAGCAGCTCTCCCCAGGCAGGGGGCGACTATGGCTACACCTTC
clone_size: NA
d_call: TRBD1
v_call: TRBV28
j_call: TRBJ1-2

cdr3_aa: CASSSQGSTEAFF
cdr3_nt: TGTGCCAGCAGTTCACAGGGATCCACTGAAGCTTTCTTT
clone_size: NA
d_call: NA
v_call: TRBV25-1
j_call: TRBJ1-1